What follows describes a single T cell receptor beta chain. The sample comes from a study of control samples from healthy donors and cancer patients. Assay: immunoSEQ multiplex PCR; the TCRdb copy retains only in-frame clones and omits some. The repertoire holds about 93,000 clones, with roughly nine tenths as singletons. The sample consisted of blood. This clonotype was obtained from a woman aged 70 to 79 in good health.

The CDR3 protein is CASSPGGGSNYGYTF. The CDR3, as DNA: TGTGCCAGCAGCCCCGGAGGGGGGTCTAACTATGGCTACACCTTC. V usage is TRBV5-4 and J usage is TRBJ1-2; maybe TRBD1 (6 bases). Trimming shortened V by 4 bases and J by 0 bases, and 13 bases separated the two germline ends. The CDR3 runs to 15 residues. Germline CDR1 reads SGHNT; CDR2 reads YYREEE (reference sequence).